This T cell receptor (beta chain) originates from a study of blood T cell repertoires in COVID-19. About the study: Acute and convalescent COVID-19 specimens originated in the United States, Italy and Spain.

Profiling relied on immunoSEQ multiplex PCR, and the TCRdb table lists in-frame clones only, not all of them. The sample gives around 80,000 clones, 70% to 90% of which show up once; under 8.5% is in the top ten. The germline V and J ends were trimmed by 6 bases and 3 bases, with 15 bases remaining between them. The length of the CDR3 is 14 residues. The germline gives CDR1 LNHDA, CDR2 SQIVND (reference sequence). The rearrangement uses TRBV19 and TRBJ2-7, with D maybe TRBD1 (5 bases). Sequenced sample: peripheral blood. The receptor was isolated from a man older than 75 with active or convalescent COVID-19. Written as DNA, the CDR3 is TGTGCCAGTAGCAATCAGTTACAGGACTACGAGCAGTACGTC. Protein: CASSNQLQDYEQYV.